The present TCR beta chain was sequenced within a study of early T cells in non-severe SARS-CoV-2 infection. Background on the study: Whole-blood bulk RNA, unsorted, was sequenced, and chains were unpaired. Study results and caveats: Matching with VDJdb favored anti-spike CD8 responses (missing private and CD4 specificities).

Unique molecular identifiers were attached to individual cDNA molecules. TCRdb reprocessed the 5' RACE reads with MiXCR, giving one entry per CDR3 protein. Among about 90,000 distinct CDR3 sequences listed, approximately 12% were seen once. This clonotype was seen repeatedly, ten times or more. What it recognizes is unknown. Trimming cost V 1 base and J 3 bases, with 3 bases left between them. This CDR3 spans 12 amino acids. The sequence was obtained from an adult who was a healthcare worker with PCR-confirmed SARS-CoV-2 infection or an uninfected control (not recorded which). The sample here was whole blood, taken at baseline. The chain has TRBV12-3 or TRBV12-4 and TRBJ1-1; D unclear. CDR3 region: CASSLGYTEAFF. The CDR3 DNA sequence: TGTGCCAGCAGTTTAGGATACACTGAAGCTTTCTTT.